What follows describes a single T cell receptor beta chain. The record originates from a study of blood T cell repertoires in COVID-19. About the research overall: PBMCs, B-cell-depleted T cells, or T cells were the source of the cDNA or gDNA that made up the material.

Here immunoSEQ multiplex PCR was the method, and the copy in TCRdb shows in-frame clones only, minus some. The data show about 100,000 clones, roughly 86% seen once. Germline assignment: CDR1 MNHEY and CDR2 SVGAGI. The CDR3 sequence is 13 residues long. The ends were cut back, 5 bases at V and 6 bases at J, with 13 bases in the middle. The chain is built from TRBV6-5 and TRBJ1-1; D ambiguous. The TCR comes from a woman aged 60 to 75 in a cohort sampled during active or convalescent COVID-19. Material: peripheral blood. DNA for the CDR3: TGTGCCAGCAGTCCACTCGGGGTCGCTGAAGCTTTCTTT. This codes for CASSPLGVAEAFF.